This T cell receptor beta chain comes out of a study of CD8 T cells in ankylosing spondylitis. This clonotype occurred a few times. Its antigen remains unidentified. Study conclusions and caveats: Reports say disease-linked clones showed up significantly more in matched ankylosing spondylitis synovial fluid. Typical of ankylosing spondylitis blood, it appeared, was a TCR beta motif of fewer than ten highly homologous variants. Disease-linked clones bore a CD8+ phenotype, appearing relatively rarely in peripheral blood.

Quantitative 5'-RACE with molecular barcodes was used to make the TCR beta libraries. TCRdb processed the 5' RACE reads anew with MiXCR; each CDR3 protein has one entry. This table holds approximately 440,000 distinct CDR3 sequences, 15% to 20% found once. Germline values: CDR1 GTSNPN, CDR2 SVGIG (reference sequence). The CDR3 covers 14 residues. V lost 5 bases to trimming and J lost 5 bases, with 17 bases between them. The sequence came from a male donor with ankylosing spondylitis. Source material: blood, either unsorted or a sorted T cell fraction (not recorded which). The chain has TRBV30 and TRBJ2-3; a weak D match, TRBD1 (6 bases). DNA for the CDR3: TGTGCCTGGGCCCCGGGACAAGGGAGAGATACGCAGTATTTT. Translating it yields CAWAPGQGRDTQYF.